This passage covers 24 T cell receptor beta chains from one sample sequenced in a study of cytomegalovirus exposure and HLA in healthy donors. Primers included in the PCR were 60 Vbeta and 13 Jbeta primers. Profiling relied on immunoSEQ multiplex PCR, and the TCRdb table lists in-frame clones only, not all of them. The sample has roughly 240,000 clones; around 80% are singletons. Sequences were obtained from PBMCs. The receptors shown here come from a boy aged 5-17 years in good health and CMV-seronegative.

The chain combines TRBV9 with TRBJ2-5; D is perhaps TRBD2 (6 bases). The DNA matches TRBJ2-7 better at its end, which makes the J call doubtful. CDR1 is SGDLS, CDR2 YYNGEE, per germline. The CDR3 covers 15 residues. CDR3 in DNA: TGTGCCAGCAGCGTAGGAGGGGACTCAGCCTACGAGCAGTACTTC. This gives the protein CASSVGGDSAYEQYF.

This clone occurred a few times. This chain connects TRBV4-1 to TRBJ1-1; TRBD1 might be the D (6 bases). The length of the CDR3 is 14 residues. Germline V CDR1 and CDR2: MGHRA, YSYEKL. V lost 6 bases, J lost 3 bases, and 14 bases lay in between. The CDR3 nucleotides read TGCGCCAGCAGGTCGTACAGGGTGGACACTGAAGCTTTCTTT. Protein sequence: CASRSYRVDTEAFF.

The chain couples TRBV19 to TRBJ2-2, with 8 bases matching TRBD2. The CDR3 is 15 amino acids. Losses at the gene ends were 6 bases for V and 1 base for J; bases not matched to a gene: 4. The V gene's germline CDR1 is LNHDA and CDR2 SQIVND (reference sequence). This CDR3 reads CASRVTSGNTGELFF. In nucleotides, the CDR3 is TGTGCCAGTAGGGTTACTAGCGGGAACACCGGGGAGCTGTTTTTT.

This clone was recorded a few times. This chain's CDR3 is CASSLQGGQYF. CDR3 coding DNA: TGTGCCAGCAGCCTGCAGGGCGGGCAGTACTTC. The rearrangement joins TRBV5-6 to TRBJ2-7, with a tentative D call TRBD1 (5 bases). Germline values: CDR1 SGHDT, CDR2 YYEEEE. V lost 4 bases and J 9 bases, leaving 11 bases between the germline ends. This CDR3 has 11 residues.

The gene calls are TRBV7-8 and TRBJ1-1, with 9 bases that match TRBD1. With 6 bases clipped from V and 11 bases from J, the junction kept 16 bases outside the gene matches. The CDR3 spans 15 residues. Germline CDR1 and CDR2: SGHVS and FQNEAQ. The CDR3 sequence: CASRGEGDREYKAFF. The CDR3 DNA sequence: TGTGCCAGCAGGGGGGAGGGGGACAGGGAATATAAGGCTTTCTTT.

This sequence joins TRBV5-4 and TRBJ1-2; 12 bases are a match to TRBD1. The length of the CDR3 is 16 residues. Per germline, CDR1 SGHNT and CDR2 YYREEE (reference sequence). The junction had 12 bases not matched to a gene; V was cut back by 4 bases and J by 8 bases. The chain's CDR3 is CASSPGGGQGACGYTF. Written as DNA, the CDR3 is TGTGCCAGCAGCCCCGGAGGGGGACAGGGGGCCTGCGGCTACACCTTC.

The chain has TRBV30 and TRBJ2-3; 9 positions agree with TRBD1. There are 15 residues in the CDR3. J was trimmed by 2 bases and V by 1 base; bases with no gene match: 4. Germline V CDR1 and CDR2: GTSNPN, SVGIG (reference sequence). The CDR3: CAWSEDRGFTDTQYF. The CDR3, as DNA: TGTGCCTGGAGTGAGGACAGGGGTTTCACAGATACGCAGTATTTT. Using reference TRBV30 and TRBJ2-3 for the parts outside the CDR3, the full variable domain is SQTIHQWPATLVQPVGSPLSLECTVEGTSNPNLYWYRQAAGRGLQLLFYSVGIGQISSEVPQNLSASRPQDRQFILSSKKLLLSDSGFYLCAWSEDRGFTDTQYFGPGTRLTVL.

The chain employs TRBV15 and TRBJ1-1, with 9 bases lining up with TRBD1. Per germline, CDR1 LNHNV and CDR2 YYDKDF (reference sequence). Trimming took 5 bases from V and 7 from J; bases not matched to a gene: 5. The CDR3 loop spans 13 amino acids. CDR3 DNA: TGTGCCACCAGCTCCCCGGACAGGGGTGAAGCTTTCTTT. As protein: CATSSPDRGEAFF.

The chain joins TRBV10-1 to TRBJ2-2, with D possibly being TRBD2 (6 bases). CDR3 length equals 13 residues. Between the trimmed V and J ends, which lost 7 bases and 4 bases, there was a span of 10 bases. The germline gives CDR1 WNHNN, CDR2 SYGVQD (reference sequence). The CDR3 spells CASKRGSTGELFF. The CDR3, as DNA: TGCGCCAGCAAACGGGGGAGCACCGGGGAGCTGTTTTTT.

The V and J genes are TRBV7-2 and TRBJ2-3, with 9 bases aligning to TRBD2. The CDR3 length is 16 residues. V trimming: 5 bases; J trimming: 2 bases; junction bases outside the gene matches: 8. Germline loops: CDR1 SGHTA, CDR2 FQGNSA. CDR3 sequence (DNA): TGTGCCAGCAGCCCCGGGACTAGCACCGACACAGATACGCAGTATTTT. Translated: CASSPGTSTDTDTQYF. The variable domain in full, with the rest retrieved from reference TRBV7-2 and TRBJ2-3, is GAGVSQSPSNKVTEKGKDVELRCDPISGHTALYWYRQSLGQGLEFLIYFQGNSAPDKSGLPSDRFSAERTGGSVSTLTIQRTQQEDSAVYLCASSPGTSTDTDTQYFGPGTRLTVL.

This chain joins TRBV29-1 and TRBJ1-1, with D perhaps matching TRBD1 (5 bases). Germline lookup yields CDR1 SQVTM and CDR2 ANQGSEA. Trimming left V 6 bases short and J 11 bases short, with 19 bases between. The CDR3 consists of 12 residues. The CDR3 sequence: CSVKGYNRGAFF. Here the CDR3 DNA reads TGCAGCGTAAAAGGATATAATCGGGGGGCTTTCTTT.

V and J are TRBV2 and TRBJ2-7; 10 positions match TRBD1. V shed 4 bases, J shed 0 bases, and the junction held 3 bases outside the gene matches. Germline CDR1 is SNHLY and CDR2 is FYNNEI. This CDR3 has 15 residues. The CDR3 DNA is TGTGCCAGCAGTGTGGGACAGGGGACCTCCTACGAGCAGTACTTC. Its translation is CASSVGQGTSYEQYF.

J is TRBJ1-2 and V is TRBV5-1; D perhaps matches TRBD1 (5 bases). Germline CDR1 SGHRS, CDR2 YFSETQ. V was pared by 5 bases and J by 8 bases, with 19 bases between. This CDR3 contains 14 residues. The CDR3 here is CASSSAVGLWGYTF. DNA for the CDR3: TGCGCCAGCAGTTCGGCGGTGGGACTTTGGGGCTACACCTTC.

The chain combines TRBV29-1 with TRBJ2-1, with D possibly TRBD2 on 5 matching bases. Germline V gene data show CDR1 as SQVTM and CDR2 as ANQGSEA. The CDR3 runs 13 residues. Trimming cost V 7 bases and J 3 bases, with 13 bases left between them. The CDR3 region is CSGWAGYYNEQFF. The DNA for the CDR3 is TGCAGCGGGTGGGCGGGCTACTACAATGAGCAGTTCTTC.

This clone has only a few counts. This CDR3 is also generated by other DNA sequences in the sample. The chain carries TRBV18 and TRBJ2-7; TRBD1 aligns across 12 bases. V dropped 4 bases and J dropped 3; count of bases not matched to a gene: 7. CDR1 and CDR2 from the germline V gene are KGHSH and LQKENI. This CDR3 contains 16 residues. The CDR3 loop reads CASSLSGTGGVYEQYF. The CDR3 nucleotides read TGTGCCAGCTCACTATCCGGGACAGGGGGCGTCTACGAGCAGTACTTC.

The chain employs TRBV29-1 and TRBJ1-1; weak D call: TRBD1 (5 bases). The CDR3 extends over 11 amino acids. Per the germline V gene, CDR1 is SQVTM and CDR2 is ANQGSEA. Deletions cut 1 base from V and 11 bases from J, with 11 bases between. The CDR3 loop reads CSVEAAGGAFF. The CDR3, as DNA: TGCAGCGTTGAAGCTGCCGGGGGTGCTTTCTTT. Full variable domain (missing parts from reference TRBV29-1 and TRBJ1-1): SAVISQKPSRDICQRGTSLTIQCQVDSQVTMMFWYRQQPGQSLTLIATANQGSEATYESGFVIDKFPISRPNLTFSTLTVSNMSPEDSSIYLCSVEAAGGAFFGQGTRLTVV.

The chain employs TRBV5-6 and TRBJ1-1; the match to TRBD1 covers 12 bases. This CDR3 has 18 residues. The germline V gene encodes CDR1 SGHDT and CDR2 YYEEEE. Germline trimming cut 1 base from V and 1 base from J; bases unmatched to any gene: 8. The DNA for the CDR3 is TGTGCCAGCAGCTTGCGCGGGACAGGGGGCCGGAAGAACACTGAAGCTTTCTTT. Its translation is CASSLRGTGGRKNTEAFF.

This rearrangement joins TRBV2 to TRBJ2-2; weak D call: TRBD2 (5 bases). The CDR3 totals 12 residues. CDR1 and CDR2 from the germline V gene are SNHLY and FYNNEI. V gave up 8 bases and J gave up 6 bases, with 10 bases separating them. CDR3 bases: TGTGCCAGCGGGAGTCGAGCCGGGGAGCTGTTTTTT. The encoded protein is CASGSRAGELFF.

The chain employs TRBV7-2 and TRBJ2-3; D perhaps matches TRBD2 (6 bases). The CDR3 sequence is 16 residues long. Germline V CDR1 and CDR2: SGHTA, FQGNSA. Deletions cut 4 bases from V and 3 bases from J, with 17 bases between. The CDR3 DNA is TGTGCCAGCAGCTCCACGACCGGGAGTCTAACAGATACGCAGTATTTT. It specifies CASSSTTGSLTDTQYF.

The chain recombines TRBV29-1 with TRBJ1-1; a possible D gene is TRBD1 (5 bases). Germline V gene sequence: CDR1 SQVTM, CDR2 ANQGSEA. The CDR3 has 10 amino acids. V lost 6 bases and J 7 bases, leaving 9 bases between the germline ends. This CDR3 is CSVEGSEAFF. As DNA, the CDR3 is TGCAGCGTGGAGGGGAGTGAAGCTTTCTTT.

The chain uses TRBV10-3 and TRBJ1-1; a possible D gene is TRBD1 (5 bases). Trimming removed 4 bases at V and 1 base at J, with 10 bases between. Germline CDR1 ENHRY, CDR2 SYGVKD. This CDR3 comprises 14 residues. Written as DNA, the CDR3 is TGTGCCATCAGTGGGCCCGACAGGAACACTGAAGCTTTCTTT. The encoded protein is CAISGPDRNTEAFF.

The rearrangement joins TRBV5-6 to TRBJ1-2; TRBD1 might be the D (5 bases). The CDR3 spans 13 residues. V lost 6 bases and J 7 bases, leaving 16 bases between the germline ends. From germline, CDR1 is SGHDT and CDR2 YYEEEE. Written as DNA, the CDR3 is TGTGCCAGCAACCTAAGGCGGGGGTCTGGCTACACCTTC. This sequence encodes CASNLRRGSGYTF.

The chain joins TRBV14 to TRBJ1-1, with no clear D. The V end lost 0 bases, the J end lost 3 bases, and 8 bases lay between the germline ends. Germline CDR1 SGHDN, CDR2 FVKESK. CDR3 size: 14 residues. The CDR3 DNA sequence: TGTGCCAGCAGCCAAGACAGAGGGTACACTGAAGCTTTCTTT. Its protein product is CASSQDRGYTEAFF. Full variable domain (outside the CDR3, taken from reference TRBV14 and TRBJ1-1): EAGVTQFPSHSVIEKGQTVTLRCDPISGHDNLYWYRRVMGKEIKFLLHFVKESKQDESGMPNNRFLAERTGGTYSTLKVQPAELEDSGVYFCASSQDRGYTEAFFGQGTRLTVV.

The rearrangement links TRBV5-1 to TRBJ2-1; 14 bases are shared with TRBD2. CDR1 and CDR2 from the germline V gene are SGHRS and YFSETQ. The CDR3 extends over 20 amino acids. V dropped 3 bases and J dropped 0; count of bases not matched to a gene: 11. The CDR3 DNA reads TGCGCCAGCAGCTCCCCTGGACTAGCGGGAGGCTTGAGCTCCTACAATGAGCAGTTCTTC. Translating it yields CASSSPGLAGGLSSYNEQFF.